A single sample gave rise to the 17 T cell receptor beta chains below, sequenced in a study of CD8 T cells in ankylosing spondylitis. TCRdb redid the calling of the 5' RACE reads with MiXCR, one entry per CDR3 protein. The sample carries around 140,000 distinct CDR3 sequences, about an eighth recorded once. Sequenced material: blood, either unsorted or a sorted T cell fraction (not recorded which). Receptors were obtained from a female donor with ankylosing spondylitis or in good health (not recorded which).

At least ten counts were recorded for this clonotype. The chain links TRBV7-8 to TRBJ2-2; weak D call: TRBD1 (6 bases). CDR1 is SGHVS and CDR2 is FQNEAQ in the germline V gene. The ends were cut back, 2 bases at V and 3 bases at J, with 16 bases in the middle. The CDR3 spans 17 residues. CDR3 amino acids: CASSLPGHGSDTGELFF. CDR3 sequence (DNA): TGTGCCAGCAGCTTACCGGGACACGGATCGGACACCGGGGAGCTGTTTTTT.

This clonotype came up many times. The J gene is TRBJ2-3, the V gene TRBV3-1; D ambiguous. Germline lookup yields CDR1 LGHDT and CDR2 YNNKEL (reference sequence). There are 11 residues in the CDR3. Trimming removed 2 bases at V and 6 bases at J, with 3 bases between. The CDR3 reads CASSQRDTQYF. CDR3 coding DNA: TGTGCCAGCAGCCAAAGGGATACGCAGTATTTT.

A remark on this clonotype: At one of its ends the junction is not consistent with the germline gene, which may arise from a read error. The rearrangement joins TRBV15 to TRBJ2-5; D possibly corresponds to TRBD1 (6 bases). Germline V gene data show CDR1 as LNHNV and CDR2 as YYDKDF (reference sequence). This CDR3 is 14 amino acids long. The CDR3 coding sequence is TGTGCCACCAGCCGCAGGGGTAACCAAGAGGCCCAGTACTTC. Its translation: CATSRRGNQEAQYF.

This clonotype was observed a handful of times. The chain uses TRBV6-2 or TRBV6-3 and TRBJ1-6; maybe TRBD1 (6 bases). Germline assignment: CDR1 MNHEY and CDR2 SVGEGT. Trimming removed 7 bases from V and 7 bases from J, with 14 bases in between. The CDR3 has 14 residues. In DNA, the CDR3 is TGTGCCAGCACTCCGGCCAGGGGAAATTCACCCCTCCACTTT. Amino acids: CASTPARGNSPLHF.

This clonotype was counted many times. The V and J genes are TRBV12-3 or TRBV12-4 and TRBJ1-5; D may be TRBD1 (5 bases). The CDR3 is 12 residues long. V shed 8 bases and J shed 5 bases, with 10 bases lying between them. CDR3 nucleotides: TGTGCCAGCTCCTGGGGGGATCAGCCCCAGCATTTT. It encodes CASSWGDQPQHF.

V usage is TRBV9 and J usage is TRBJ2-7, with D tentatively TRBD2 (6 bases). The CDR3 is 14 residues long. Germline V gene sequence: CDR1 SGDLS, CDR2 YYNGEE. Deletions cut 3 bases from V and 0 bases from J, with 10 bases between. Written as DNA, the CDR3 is TGTGCCAGCAGCGGACTAGGGAACTCCTACGAGCAGTACTTC. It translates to CASSGLGNSYEQYF.

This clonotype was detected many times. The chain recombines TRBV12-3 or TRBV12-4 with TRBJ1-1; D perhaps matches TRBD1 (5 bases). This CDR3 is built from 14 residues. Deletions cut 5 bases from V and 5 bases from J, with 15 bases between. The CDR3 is CASSPLRDGTEAFF. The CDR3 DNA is TGTGCCAGCAGTCCTCTCAGGGATGGGACTGAAGCTTTCTTT.

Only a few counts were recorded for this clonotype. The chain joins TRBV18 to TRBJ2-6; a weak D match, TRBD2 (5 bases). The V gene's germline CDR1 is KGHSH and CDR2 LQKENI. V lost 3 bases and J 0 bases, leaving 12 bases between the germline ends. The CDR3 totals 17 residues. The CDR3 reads CASSPRVVSSGANVLTF. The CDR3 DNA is TGTGCCAGCTCACCGCGGGTCGTAAGCTCTGGGGCCAACGTCCTGACTTTC. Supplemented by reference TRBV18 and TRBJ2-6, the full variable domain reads NAGVMQNPRHLVRRRGQEARLRCSPMKGHSHVYWYRQLPEEGLKFMVYLQKENIIDESGMPKERFSAEFPKEGPSILRIQQVVRGDSAAYFCASSPRVVSSGANVLTFGAGSRLTVL.

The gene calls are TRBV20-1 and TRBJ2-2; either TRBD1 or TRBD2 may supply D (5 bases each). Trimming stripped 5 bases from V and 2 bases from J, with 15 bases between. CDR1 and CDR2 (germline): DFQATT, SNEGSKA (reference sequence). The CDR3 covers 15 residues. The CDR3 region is CSAGGTTFNTGELFF. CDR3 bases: TGCAGTGCTGGTGGGACCACCTTCAACACCGGGGAGCTGTTTTTT.

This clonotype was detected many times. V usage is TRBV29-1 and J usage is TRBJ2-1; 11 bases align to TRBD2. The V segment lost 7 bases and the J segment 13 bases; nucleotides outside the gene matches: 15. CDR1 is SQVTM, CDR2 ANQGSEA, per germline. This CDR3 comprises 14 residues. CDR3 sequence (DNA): TGCAGCGCTACACGGGGACTAGCGGAGGGTGTACAGTTCTTC. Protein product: CSATRGLAEGVQFF.

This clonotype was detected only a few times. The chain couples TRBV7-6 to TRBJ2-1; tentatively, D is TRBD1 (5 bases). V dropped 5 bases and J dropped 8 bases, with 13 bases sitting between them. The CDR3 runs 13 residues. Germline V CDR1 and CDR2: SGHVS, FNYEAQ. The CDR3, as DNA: TGTGCCAGCAGCACGGACACGACCTATGAGCAGTTCTTC. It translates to CASSTDTTYEQFF.

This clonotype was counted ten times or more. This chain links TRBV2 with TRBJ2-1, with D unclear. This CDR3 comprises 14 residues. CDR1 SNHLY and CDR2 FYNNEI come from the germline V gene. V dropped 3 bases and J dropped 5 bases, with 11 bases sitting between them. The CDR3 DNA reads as TGTGCCAGCAGTGATTTGGTCAGAAACAATGAGCAGTTCTTC. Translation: CASSDLVRNNEQFF.

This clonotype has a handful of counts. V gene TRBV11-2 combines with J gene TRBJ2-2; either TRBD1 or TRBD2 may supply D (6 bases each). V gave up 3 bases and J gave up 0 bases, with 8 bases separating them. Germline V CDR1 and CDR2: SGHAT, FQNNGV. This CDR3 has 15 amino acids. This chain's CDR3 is CASSLRGANTGELFF. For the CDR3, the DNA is TGTGCCAGCAGCTTGAGGGGGGCGAACACCGGGGAGCTGTTTTTT.

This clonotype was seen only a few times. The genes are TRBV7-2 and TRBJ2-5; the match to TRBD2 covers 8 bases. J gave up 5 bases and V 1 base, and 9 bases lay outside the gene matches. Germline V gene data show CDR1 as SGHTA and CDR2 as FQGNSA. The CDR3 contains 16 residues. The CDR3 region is CASSLGGTRMRETQYF. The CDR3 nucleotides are TGTGCCAGCAGCTTAGGCGGGACTAGGATGCGGGAGACCCAGTACTTC.

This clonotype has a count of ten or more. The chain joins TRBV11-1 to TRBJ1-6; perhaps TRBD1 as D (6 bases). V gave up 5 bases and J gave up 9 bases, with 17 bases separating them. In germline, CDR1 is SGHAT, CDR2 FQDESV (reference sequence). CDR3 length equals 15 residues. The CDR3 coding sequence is TGTGCCAGCAGCCTTTACTTCGGGGGCGTTTCACCCCTCCACTTT. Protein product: CASSLYFGGVSPLHF. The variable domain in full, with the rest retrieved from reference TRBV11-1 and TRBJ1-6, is EAEVAQSPRYKITEKSQAVAFWCDPISGHATLYWYRQILGQGPELLVQFQDESVVDDSQLPKDRFSAERLKGVDSTLKIQPAELGDSAMYLCASSLYFGGVSPLHFGNGTRLTVT.

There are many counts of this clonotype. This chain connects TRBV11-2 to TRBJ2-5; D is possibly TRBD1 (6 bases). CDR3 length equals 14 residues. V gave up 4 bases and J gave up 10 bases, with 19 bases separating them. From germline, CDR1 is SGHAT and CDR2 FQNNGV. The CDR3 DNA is TGTGCCAGCAGCTCTCTAACGGGACATCCGAACCAGTACTTC. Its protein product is CASSSLTGHPNQYF.

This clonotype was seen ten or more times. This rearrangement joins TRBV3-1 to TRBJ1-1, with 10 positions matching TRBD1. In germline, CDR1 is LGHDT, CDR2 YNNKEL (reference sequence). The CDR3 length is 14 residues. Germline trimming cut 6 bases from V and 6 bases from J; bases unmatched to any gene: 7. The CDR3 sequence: CASRVGQGYPEAFF. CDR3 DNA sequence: TGTGCCAGCAGAGTGGGACAGGGGTACCCTGAAGCTTTCTTT.